The following is a T cell receptor (beta chain) sequence with its context. Its antigen is still unknown. These data are taken from a study of T cell responses to AZD1222 COVID-19 vaccine. Clones were sequenced by immunoSEQ multiplex PCR, and TCRdb holds only the in-frame ones, with some missing. Among some 150,000 clones listed, more than 85% were seen once. The analysis combined second doses at about 4 or about 12 weeks. The CDR3 has 16 residues. Study-level results: Spike regions recognized by vaccine-associated CD4 TCRs spanned the protein, led by 160-218 and 743-854. A mostly white British donor set with more females was recruited, and clonal diversity was possibly underestimated. Repertoire sampling was restricted to post-peak T cell response timepoints.

Sample: peripheral blood, taken 28 days after the second AZD1222 dose. The sequence was collected from an adult who received the AZD1222 COVID-19 vaccine. The chain joins TRBV21-1 to TRBJ1-1. TRBV21-1 is a pseudogene segment. CDR3 in amino acids: CASSKKKWGLNTEAFF. In nucleotides, the CDR3 is TGTGCCAGCAGCAAAAAGAAATGGGGATTGAACACTGAAGCTTTCTTT.